The sample holds many counts of the clone carrying this T cell receptor beta chain. Antigen: not known. Germline assignment: CDR1 SGHNT and CDR2 YENEEA. CDR3 length: 13 amino acids. Germline trimming cut 7 bases from V and 2 bases from J; bases unmatched to any gene: 3. Amplification targeted TCR beta CDR3 regions from RNA transcripts. HTBI primers were employed in a first-round RT-PCR of the TCR CDR3. One entry per CDR3 protein, called by TCRdb with MiXCR from the multiplex PCR reads. The sample consists of roughly 710,000 distinct CDR3 sequences, under 45% of them appearing once. This record comes from a study of T cells in Graves' hyperthyroidism and ophthalmopathy. PBMCs were sourced from approximately 10 ml fresh peripheral blood. Findings and limits, study-wide: Among thyroid clonotypes expanded above 0.001, most also appeared in blood.

The J gene is TRBJ1-1, the V gene TRBV11-3, with 8 bases aligning to TRBD1. This TCR came from a woman aged 40 to 49 with Graves' hyperthyroidism. Sequenced input: blood. CDR3 loop: CASNDRGNTEAFF. The CDR3 DNA reads TGTGCCAGCAACGACAGGGGAAACACTGAAGCTTTCTTT.